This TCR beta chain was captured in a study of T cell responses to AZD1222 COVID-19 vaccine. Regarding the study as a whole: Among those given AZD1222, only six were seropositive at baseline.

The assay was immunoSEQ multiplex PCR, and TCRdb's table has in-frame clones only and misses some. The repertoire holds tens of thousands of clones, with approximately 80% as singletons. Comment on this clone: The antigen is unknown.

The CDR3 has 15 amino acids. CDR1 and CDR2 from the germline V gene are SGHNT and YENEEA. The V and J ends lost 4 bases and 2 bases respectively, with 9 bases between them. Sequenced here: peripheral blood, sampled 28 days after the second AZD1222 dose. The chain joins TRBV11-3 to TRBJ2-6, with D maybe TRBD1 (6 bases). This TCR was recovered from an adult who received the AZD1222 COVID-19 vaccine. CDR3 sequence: CASSSRGPGANVLTF. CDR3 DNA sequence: TGTGCCAGCAGCTCCAGGGGTCCTGGGGCCAACGTCCTGACTTTC.